The clone carrying this T cell receptor (beta chain) was counted a few times. Its antigen is not known. This specimen belongs to a study of identical twins. Template switching (which added a universal primer site) was used, and cDNA carried unique molecular identifiers. A single record per CDR3 protein comes from TCRdb applying MiXCR to the 5' RACE reads. The table shows approximately 630,000 distinct CDR3 sequences, with 7.1% occurring only once. The CDR3 has 12 amino acids. The V gene lost 4 bases and the J gene lost 8 bases, with 14 bases spanning the gap. Germline loops: CDR1 DFQATT, CDR2 SNEGSKA (reference sequence). Overall study results and limits: Alpha sequences out of frame and shared by twins had excess low generation probability.

The same specimen was also included in a second study, on yellow fever vaccine responses in identical twins.

This sequence was found in a woman under 30 in good health. The sample was PBMCs. V gene TRBV20-1 combines with J gene TRBJ1-2; D gene uncertain. DNA of the CDR3: TGCAGTGCTACCACGAGGCTGGGCGGCTACACCTTC. Its translation is CSATTRLGGYTF.